The 24 T cell receptor beta chains listed next were all sequenced from one sample in a study of cytomegalovirus exposure and HLA in healthy donors. Primers for the PCR totalled 60 Vbeta and 13 Jbeta. Generated by immunoSEQ multiplex PCR, the TCRdb table keeps only in-frame clones and is missing some. This table has 170,000 or so clones, 77% appearing once. Sequencing was carried out using PBMCs. Receptors were obtained from a woman between 25 and 40 years old in good health and CMV-seropositive.

The CDR3 is CASSLGDFLGTDTQYF. The DNA of the CDR3 is TGTGCCAGCAGCTTAGGGGACTTCCTGGGGACAGATACGCAGTATTTT. The chain employs TRBV7-8 and TRBJ2-3, with a weak D call TRBD2 (6 bases). The CDR3 contains 16 residues. V was clipped by 1 base and J by 3 bases, with 14 bases between them. Germline V gene sequence: CDR1 SGHVS, CDR2 FQNEAQ.

This sequence joins TRBV15 and TRBJ2-7; 7 nucleotides match TRBD2. The V gene end was trimmed by 3 bases and the J gene end by 0 bases; junction bases not matched to a gene: 11. This CDR3 has 17 amino acids. Per germline, CDR1 LNHNV and CDR2 YYDKDF (reference sequence). CDR3 amino acids: CATSRTAGAMISYEQYF. CDR3 DNA sequence: TGTGCCACCAGCAGGACCGCGGGAGCGATGATCTCCTACGAGCAGTACTTC.

V is TRBV30 and J is TRBJ1-1; perhaps TRBD1 as D (5 bases). Trimming cost V 3 bases and J 1 base, with 12 bases left between them. The CDR3 has 14 residues. CDR1 and CDR2 (germline): GTSNPN, SVGIG (reference sequence). CDR3: CAWRLGLTNTEAFF. The CDR3 nucleotides are TGTGCCTGGAGGCTGGGACTTACGAACACTGAAGCTTTCTTT.

This sequence joins TRBV6-5 and TRBJ2-1, with 10 bases fitting TRBD2. The germline V gene encodes CDR1 MNHEY and CDR2 SVGAGI. V lost 6 bases and J lost 7; bases outside the gene matches: 9. This CDR3 contains 15 residues. This chain's CDR3 is CASSPGTSDSNEQFF. CDR3 DNA: TGTGCCAGCAGCCCCGGGACTAGCGATTCTAATGAGCAGTTCTTC.

This chain links TRBV6-5 with TRBJ2-3; TRBD2 aligns across 11 bases. V was clipped by 4 bases and J by 7 bases; unmatched bases: 7. This CDR3 has 15 amino acids. Looked up from germline, CDR1 is MNHEY and CDR2 is SVGAGI. The CDR3 DNA reads as TGTGCCAGCAGTTCGGGACTAGCGGCTGCTAATACGCAGTATTTT. This translates into CASSSGLAAANTQYF.

This clone was seen a handful of times. The J gene is TRBJ2-7, the V gene TRBV5-6; 8 nucleotides agree with TRBD2. V trimming: 3 bases; J trimming: 2 bases; junction bases outside the gene matches: 4. The germline CDR1 and CDR2 sequences are SGHDT and YYEEEE. The CDR3 has 14 amino acids. DNA for the CDR3: TGTGCCAGCAGCTCCCCGGGGGGGACCTACGAGCAGTACTTC. Amino acid sequence: CASSSPGGTYEQYF.

A single count supports this clone. The CDR3 sequence: CAWSVLGGNTEAFF. The CDR3 DNA follows: TGTGCCTGGAGTGTACTCGGAGGGAACACTGAAGCTTTCTTT. This sequence joins TRBV30 and TRBJ1-1; D is undetermined. Trimming took off 0 bases at V and 1 base at J, with 9 bases between the two ends. The CDR3 is 14 residues long. Looked up from germline, CDR1 is GTSNPN and CDR2 is SVGIG (reference sequence).

This clone is a singleton in its sample. V usage is TRBV5-1 and J usage is TRBJ1-5; 8 positions match TRBD1. The ends lost 4 bases at V and 2 bases at J; junction bases unmatched: 2. The germline V gene encodes CDR1 SGHRS and CDR2 YFSETQ. The CDR3 is 14 amino acids. This CDR3 is CASSLTGGNQPQHF. The CDR3 DNA follows: TGCGCCAGCAGCCTGACAGGGGGCAATCAGCCCCAGCATTTT. Complete variable domain (other parts from reference TRBV5-1 and TRBJ1-5): KAGVTQTPRYLIKTRGQQVTLSCSPISGHRSVSWYQQTPGQGLQFLFEYFSETQRNKGNFPGRFSGRQFSNSRSEMNVSTLELGDSALYLCASSLTGGNQPQHFGDGTRLSIL.

The chain has TRBV5-4 and TRBJ2-7, with TRBD1 matching over 7 bases. The V and J ends lost 4 bases and 3 bases, in that order; junction bases with no gene match: 7. The germline V gene encodes CDR1 SGHNT and CDR2 YYREEE (reference sequence). This CDR3 is built from 14 residues. Here the CDR3 reads CASSNTGTVYEQYF. As DNA, the CDR3 is TGTGCCAGCAGCAATACCGGGACAGTCTACGAGCAGTACTTC. Based on the CDR3 plus reference TRBV5-4 and TRBJ2-7, the full variable domain is ETGVTQSPTHLIKTRGQQVTLRCSSQSGHNTVSWYQQALGQGPQFIFQYYREEENGRGNFPPRFSGLQFPNYSSELNVNALELDDSALYLCASSNTGTVYEQYFGPGTRLTVT.

This clone was detected only a few times. The chain carries TRBV27 and TRBJ1-1; a possible D gene is TRBD1 (6 bases). CDR1 is MNHEY and CDR2 is SMNVEV in the germline V gene (reference sequence). The CDR3 length is 14 residues. V lost 3 bases to trimming and J lost 4 bases, with 12 bases between them. CDR3 residues: CASSFYREGTEAFF. Written as DNA, the CDR3 is TGTGCCAGCAGTTTTTACAGGGAGGGCACTGAAGCTTTCTTT.

The chain joins TRBV5-1 to TRBJ1-2; 9 nucleotides match TRBD1. This CDR3 is 15 amino acids long. Germline V CDR1 and CDR2: SGHRS, YFSETQ. The V gene end was trimmed by 1 base and the J gene end by 2 bases; junction bases not matched to a gene: 3. The CDR3 sequence is CASSLPGQGNYGYTF. Here the CDR3 DNA reads TGCGCCAGCAGCTTGCCGGGACAGGGAAACTATGGCTACACCTTC.

The V and J genes are TRBV30 and TRBJ1-1; D may be TRBD1 (5 bases). V was shortened by 4 bases and J by 2 bases, with 11 bases between the two germline ends. The CDR3 totals 13 residues. Germline CDR1 is GTSNPN and CDR2 is SVGIG (reference sequence). The CDR3 here is CAWTSDRNTEAFF. The CDR3 bases are TGTGCCTGGACGTCCGACAGAAACACTGAAGCTTTCTTT.

This chain joins TRBV6-6 and TRBJ2-5, with D perhaps TRBD2 (5 bases). V dropped 0 bases and J dropped 4 bases, with 9 bases sitting between them. From germline, CDR1 is MNHNY and CDR2 SVGAGI (reference sequence). The CDR3 spans 14 residues. The CDR3 sequence: CASSYSKGAETQYF. The CDR3 DNA reads as TGTGCCAGCAGTTACTCGAAGGGAGCAGAGACCCAGTACTTC.

The genes are TRBV7-2 and TRBJ2-5; 10 positions agree with TRBD2. V was pared by 5 bases and J by 4 bases, with 10 bases of the junction left unmatched. Germline V gives CDR1 SGHTA, CDR2 FQGNSA. The CDR3 covers 16 residues. The CDR3 is CASSIQLAGSAETQYF. Written as DNA, the CDR3 is TGTGCCAGCAGCATCCAACTAGCGGGGTCGGCAGAGACCCAGTACTTC. Variable domain in full (rest from reference TRBV7-2 and TRBJ2-5): GAGVSQSPSNKVTEKGKDVELRCDPISGHTALYWYRQSLGQGLEFLIYFQGNSAPDKSGLPSDRFSAERTGGSVSTLTIQRTQQEDSAVYLCASSIQLAGSAETQYFGPGTRLLVL.

This clone came up a few times. This chain connects TRBV14 to TRBJ1-1; 9 bases agree with TRBD1. CDR3 size: 14 residues. J lost 4 bases, V lost 4 bases, and 4 bases had no gene match. Germline V lookup: CDR1 SGHDN, CDR2 FVKESK. The CDR3 reads CASSLQTGGTEAFF. CDR3 DNA sequence: TGTGCCAGCAGCCTTCAGACAGGGGGCACTGAAGCTTTCTTT. Using reference TRBV14 and TRBJ1-1 for the parts outside the CDR3, the full variable domain is EAGVTQFPSHSVIEKGQTVTLRCDPISGHDNLYWYRRVMGKEIKFLLHFVKESKQDESGMPNNRFLAERTGGTYSTLKVQPAELEDSGVYFCASSLQTGGTEAFFGQGTRLTVV.

The rearrangement links TRBV19 to TRBJ1-2; 7 bases line up with TRBD1. Germline CDR1 is LNHDA and CDR2 is SQIVND (reference sequence). The CDR3 is 16 amino acids. J gave up 4 bases and V 5 bases, and 13 bases lay outside the gene matches. The DNA of the CDR3 is TGTGCCAGTAGTTCACAATTCGGCACAGGGGCCTATGGCTACACCTTC. Its translation: CASSSQFGTGAYGYTF.

The chain is built from TRBV10-1 and TRBJ1-1; possibly TRBD1 for D (5 bases). Germline V gene sequence: CDR1 WNHNN, CDR2 SYGVQD (reference sequence). The V end was cut by 8 bases, the J end by 1 base, with 5 bases between. The length of the CDR3 is 11 residues. The CDR3 sequence is CASQGNTEAFF. CDR3 coding DNA: TGCGCCAGCCAGGGGAACACTGAAGCTTTCTTT.

This clone was observed a handful of times. The J gene is TRBJ2-3, the V gene TRBV29-1; D gene uncertain. Trimming left V 3 bases short and J 6 bases short, with 10 bases between. Germline V gives CDR1 SQVTM, CDR2 ANQGSEA. The CDR3 is 12 residues long. The DNA of the CDR3 is TGCAGCGTTGAGCAGTTGGAGGATACGCAGTATTTT. Protein sequence: CSVEQLEDTQYF.

V usage is TRBV4-1 and J usage is TRBJ2-2, with D perhaps TRBD1 (5 bases). Germline V gene lookup returns CDR1 MGHRA and CDR2 YSYEKL. The CDR3 consists of 16 residues. Trimming shortened V by 2 bases and J by 8 bases, and 18 bases separated the two germline ends. CDR3 coding DNA: TGCGCCAGCAGCCAACCGACAGTCACCCTTTCAGGGGAGCTGTTTTTT. Translation gives CASSQPTVTLSGELFF.

The J gene is TRBJ1-5, the V gene TRBV7-9; D call uncertain. The germline gives CDR1 SEHNR, CDR2 FQNEAQ (reference sequence). The CDR3 is 14 residues long. V was cut by 1 base and J by 2 bases, with 6 bases left in between. CDR3 region: CASSLVEGNQPQHF. CDR3 DNA: TGTGCCAGCAGCTTAGTTGAGGGCAATCAGCCCCAGCATTTT.

The genes are TRBV6-1 and TRBJ1-3, with D perhaps matching TRBD1 (6 bases). The CDR3 sequence is 19 residues long. V lost 1 base and J lost 0, with 19 bases in between. The germline gives CDR1 MNHNS, CDR2 SASEGT. CDR3 protein: CASSEGTELQYLSGNTIYF. The CDR3 coding sequence is TGTGCCAGCAGTGAAGGGACAGAGCTCCAATACCTCTCTGGAAACACCATATATTTT.

As DNA, the CDR3 is TGTGCAAGTCGCTTAGACCCGGACAGGAGTGACACCGGGGAGCTGTTTTTT. It encodes CASRLDPDRSDTGELFF. V gene TRBV12-2 combines with J gene TRBJ2-2; the table assigns TRBD1, which was not confirmed against the DNA. TRBV12-2 corresponds to a pseudogene. There are 17 residues in the CDR3.

In its sample, this clone was seen a few times. V and J are TRBV28 and TRBJ2-1, with 9 bases matching TRBD2. With V trimmed by 5 bases and J by 5 bases, 16 bases remained unmatched. CDR1 and CDR2 from the germline V gene are MDHEN and SYDVKM. The CDR3 spans 18 residues. CDR3 residues: CASSPPWASGIRNNEQFF. The DNA of the CDR3 is TGTGCCAGCAGTCCACCCTGGGCTAGCGGGATTCGGAACAATGAGCAGTTCTTC.

The chain joins TRBV14 to TRBJ2-1; 7 nucleotides line up with TRBD1. The CDR3 is 17 residues long. V was clipped by 0 bases and J by 4 bases; unmatched bases: 9. Germline assignment: CDR1 SGHDN and CDR2 FVKESK. This CDR3 is CASSQDPLGQPYNEQFF. CDR3 sequence (DNA): TGTGCCAGCAGCCAAGACCCCCTGGGACAGCCTTACAATGAGCAGTTCTTC.